This entry describes one TCR beta chain. The antigen it binds to is not known. It has no much larger one-base neighbor in the sample; base qualities were not kept. Libraries were constructed by 5' RACE. Instrument used: Illumina HiSeq 2500. A second roughly 6 to 11 cycle PCR used a sample-barcoded 5' primer and a J-beta primer mix. A unique molecular identifier was introduced onto each TCR beta cDNA molecule by a template-switch 5' adaptor carrying 12 random nucleotides. Each sample yielded at least 2.5 million CDR3-containing paired-end reads. First-strand cDNA was synthesized from all RNA with the Mint cDNA synthesis kit, primed by a TRBC-specific oligonucleotide. All cDNA was treated with uracil-DNA glycosylase and then went through a first 18-cycle PCR with the universal primers M1SS and BC2_uni_R. Per the original workflow: Normalization of each sample was performed by random selection of 1 million high-quality reads, each carrying a distinct molecular identifier. Reads sharing molecular identifiers were discarded rather than binned into consensus sequences. CDR3 identification, clonotype clustering and error correction used MiTCR with a Q25 quality threshold and the strictest error-elimination algorithm. A nonparametric unseen species model with Euler transformation was used to estimate a lower bound on total TCR beta diversity. TCRdb passed the public sequencing reads through fastp at Q25 and MiXCR, retaining productive beta sequences. Rows are unified per CDR3 protein, each entry keeping the most common DNA and genes. The V and J calls follow TCRdb's processing rather than the paper's. The sample table records roughly 800,000 distinct CDR3 sequences; 55% to 75% of these occur just once. Of the sample, around 20% is held by the ten largest clones.

The CDR3 holds 14 amino acids from the cysteine to the phenylalanine. Only CDR3 DNA is held: 42 bases, read in frame from base 1. Relative to germline, V is 8 bases shorter and J is 7 bases shorter, with 18 bases between their ends. This sample stems from a study of blood T cells in healthy people across ages (dated by TCRdb to between 2014 and 2016). Study-wide context: In model experiments, template switching captured about one uniquely barcoded TCR beta cDNA molecule for every two T cells. Using deep sequencing normalized with unique cDNA molecular identifiers, the study measured how TCR beta repertoire diversity changes with age. The donors were split into four age groups: young (average about 15 years), middle-aged (more than 35), aged (more than 55) and long-lived (approximately 80). To avoid experimental bias, donors of different ages were distributed randomly across sequencing lanes. Using the same blood draw, the study looked at two additional independent replicas of 1 million unique cDNA reads for two donors, one aged 18 to 29 and the other aged 80 or older.

The research as a whole found: Compared with the aged group, more naive CD4+ T cells, fewer expanded clones and increased TCR diversity were shown by the long-lived group, suggesting age selection. Estimates of total diversity from one million sequenced T cells were regarded as lower bounds and underestimates. As age increased, observed TCR beta diversity per million T cells dropped in a roughly linear way, and a significant reduction was already evident by age about 40. Because the CMV infection status of the donors was unknown, age-related changes in expanded clonotypes may potentially have been confounded. There was a strong correlation between observed TCR beta diversity and the percentage of naive T cells measured by flow cytometry. Since profiling was done on bulk unsorted PBMCs, naive and antigen-experienced compartments could not be conclusively compared.

The roughly 42 donors, aged about 6 to 100 years, were systemically healthy Caucasian individuals from Russia. Approximately 10 milliliters of peripheral blood were collected from each donor into EDTA-treated Vacutainer tubes. PBMCs were isolated by Ficoll-Paque density-gradient centrifugation, with at least 6.5 million obtained per sample. Total RNA, at least 6 micrograms per sample, was extracted from PBMCs with Trizol reagent. Naive CD45RAhigh/CD27high T cell percentages were measured by flow cytometry on a PBMC aliquot from every donor. The TCR sequence derives from a man aged 25-45 years in good health. The rearranged segments are TRBV12-3 or TRBV12-4 and TRBJ2-1; D gene: possibly TRBD2, on 7 matching bases. Sequencing was performed on blood. The sequenced DNA is TGTGCCAGCGCTGAGGGAGGGGGAGTGAATGAGCAGTTCTTC. It encodes CASAEGGGVNEQFF.